This TCR beta chain stems from a study of a mutant IDH1 vaccine in newly diagnosed glioma. The V gene's germline CDR1 is SGHVS and CDR2 FQNEAQ. This CDR3 has 14 residues. J gave up 4 bases and V 3 bases, and 6 bases lay outside the gene matches. Only in-frame clones appear in the TCRdb table, and some are missing; sequencing was by immunoSEQ multiplex PCR. The sample contains tens of thousands of clones, approximately 90% of which appear only once. The time point here: week 35, safety follow-up. One vaccine dose held 300 ug of mutant IDH1 20-mer peptide and came with topical imiquimod. Donors had new WHO grade 3 or 4 IDH1-mutant, ATRX-lost astrocytomas. A remark on this clone: Its antigen is currently unknown.

The clonotype comes from a man aged 40-49 years with glioma. V gene TRBV7-8 combines with J gene TRBJ2-7; TRBD1 matches at 7 bases. Sequences were derived from PBMCs, sampled from a glioma patient whose treatment included an IDH1 peptide vaccine. The CDR3 DNA sequence: TGTGCCAGCAGCTTCGGGACAGAACATTACGAGCAGTACTTC. Translation: CASSFGTEHYEQYF. The full variable domain, in which reference TRBV7-8 and TRBJ2-7 provide the parts outside the CDR3, is GAGVSQSPRYKVAKRGQDVALRCDPISGHVSLFWYQQALGQGPEFLTYFQNEAQLDKSGLPSDRFFAERPEGSVSTLKIQRTQQEDSAVYLCASSFGTEHYEQYFGPGTRLTVT.